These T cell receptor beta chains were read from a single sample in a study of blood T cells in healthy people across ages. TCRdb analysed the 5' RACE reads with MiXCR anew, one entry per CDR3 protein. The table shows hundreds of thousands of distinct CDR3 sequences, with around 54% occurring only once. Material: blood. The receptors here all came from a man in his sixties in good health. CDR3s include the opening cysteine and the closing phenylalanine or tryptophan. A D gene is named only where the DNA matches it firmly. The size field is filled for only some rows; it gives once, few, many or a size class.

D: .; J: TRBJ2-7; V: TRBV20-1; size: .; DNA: TGCAGTGCTAGAGGAGCGGGCGGAGGGAACTACAATGAGCAGTACTTC; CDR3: CSARGAGGGNYNEQYF
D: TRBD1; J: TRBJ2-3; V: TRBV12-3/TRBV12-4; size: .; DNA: TGTGCCAGCAGCCCCGGTGACAGGGGGGCGTATTTT; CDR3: CASSPGDRGAYF
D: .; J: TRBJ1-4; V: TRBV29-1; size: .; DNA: TGCAGCGCTGCGCCCGCAACTAATGAAAAACTGTTTTTT; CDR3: CSAAPATNEKLFF
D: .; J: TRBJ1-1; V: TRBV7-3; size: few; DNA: TGTGCCAGCAGCCGTGGTACGAACACTGAAGCTTTCTTT; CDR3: CASSRGTNTEAFF
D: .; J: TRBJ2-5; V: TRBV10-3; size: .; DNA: TGTGCCATCAGTGAGTCGAAGCTACACCAAGAGACCCAGTACTTC; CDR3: CAISESKLHQETQYF
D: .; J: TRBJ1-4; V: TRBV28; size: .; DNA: TGTGCCAGCAGTTCCACACCCCGTTGGGGCGCGGATGAAAAACTGTTTTTT; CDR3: CASSSTPRWGADEKLFF
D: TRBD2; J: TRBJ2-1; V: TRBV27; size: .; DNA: TGTGCCAGCAGTTCACCGGGACTAGCGGGGGGTAAGGATGGGAATGAGCAGTTCTTC; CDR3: CASSSPGLAGGKDGNEQFF
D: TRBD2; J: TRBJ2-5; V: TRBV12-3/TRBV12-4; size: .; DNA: TGTGCCAGCAGCAGGGGACTAGGGAGACAAGAGACCCAGTACTTC; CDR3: CASSRGLGRQETQYF
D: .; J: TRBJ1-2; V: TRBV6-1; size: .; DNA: TGTGCCAGCACCAACGGAGCCCTCGACGGGACTAACTATGGCTACACCTTC; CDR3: CASTNGALDGTNYGYTF
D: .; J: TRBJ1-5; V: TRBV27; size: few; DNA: TGTGCCAGCAGTTCGGCAGGGGCCGGCAATCAGCCCCAGCATTTT; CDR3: CASSSAGAGNQPQHF
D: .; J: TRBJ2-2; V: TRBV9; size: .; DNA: TGTGCCAGCAGCGTCGGGGCGTCGGACACCGGGGAGCTGTTTTTT; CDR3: CASSVGASDTGELFF
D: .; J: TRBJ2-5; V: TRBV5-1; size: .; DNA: TGCGCCAGCTACAGGGAGAGAGAGACCCAGTACTTC; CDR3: CASYRERETQYF
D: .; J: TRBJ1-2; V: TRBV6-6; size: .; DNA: TGTGCCAGCCTCCAGAGCTATGGCTACACCTTC; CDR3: CASLQSYGYTF
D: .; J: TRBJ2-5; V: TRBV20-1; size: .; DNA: TGCAGTGTTTCTCCGGGTCTAGCGATGTACCAAGAGACCCAGTACTTC; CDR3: CSVSPGLAMYQETQYF
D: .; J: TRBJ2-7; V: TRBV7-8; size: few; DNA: TGTGCCAGCAGCTTATTGCGGTATGGGGGGTACGAGCAGTACTTC; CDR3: CASSLLRYGGYEQYF
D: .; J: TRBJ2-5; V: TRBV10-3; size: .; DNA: TGTGCCATCAGTGTGAACAGCCAAGAGACCCAGTACTTC; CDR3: CAISVNSQETQYF
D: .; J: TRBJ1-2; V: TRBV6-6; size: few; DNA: TGTGCCAGCACCGAAGGACAGAACTATGGCTACACCTTC; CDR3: CASTEGQNYGYTF
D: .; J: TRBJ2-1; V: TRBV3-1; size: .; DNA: TGTGCCAGCAGGGAGTGGGGGGCCTACGGTGAGCAGTTCTTC; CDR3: CASREWGAYGEQFF
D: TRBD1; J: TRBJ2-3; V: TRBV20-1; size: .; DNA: TGCAGTGTTCCAGACAGGGCTGGCACAGATACGCAGTATTTT; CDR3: CSVPDRAGTDTQYF
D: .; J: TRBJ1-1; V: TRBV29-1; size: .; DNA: TGCAGCGTTGCGTCAGAGACAGGTTCCCCTGAAGCTTTCTTT; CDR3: CSVASETGSPEAFF
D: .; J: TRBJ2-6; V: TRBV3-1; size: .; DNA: TGTGCCAGCAGCCATTCGGCTGGGGCCAACGTCCTGACTTTC; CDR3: CASSHSAGANVLTF
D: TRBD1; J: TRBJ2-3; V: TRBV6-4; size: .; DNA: TGTGCCAGCAGTGACGGACAGGGTAGTGCGGATACGCAGTATTTT; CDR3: CASSDGQGSADTQYF
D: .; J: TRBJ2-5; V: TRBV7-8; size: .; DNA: TGTGCCAGCAGCTTAGGACTAAAAGTAGAGACCCAGTACTTC; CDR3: CASSLGLKVETQYF
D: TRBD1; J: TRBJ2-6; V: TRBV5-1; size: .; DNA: TGCGCCAGCAGCGCCCAACAGGGGGCTGGGGCCAACGTCCTGACTTTC; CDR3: CASSAQQGAGANVLTF
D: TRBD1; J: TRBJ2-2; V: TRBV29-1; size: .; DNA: TGCAGCGCTCGGGCAGGGGGACGGACCGGGGAGCTGTTTTTT; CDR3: CSARAGGRTGELFF
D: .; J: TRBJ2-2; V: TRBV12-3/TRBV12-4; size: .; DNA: TGTGCCACTTTGGCCGGGGAGCTGTTTTTT; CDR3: CATLAGELFF
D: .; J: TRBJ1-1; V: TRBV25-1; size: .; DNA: TGTGCCAGCAGTGAGAGGGGGGGGATTGAAGCTTTCTTT; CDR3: CASSERGGIEAFF
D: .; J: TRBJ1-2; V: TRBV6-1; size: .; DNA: TGTGCCAGCAGTGTTCAGGAGGGCGACTATGGCTACACCTTC; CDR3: CASSVQEGDYGYTF
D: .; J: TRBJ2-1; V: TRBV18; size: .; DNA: TGTGCCAGCTCACCGCTCGGACGCCAAGAGACCCAGTTCTTC; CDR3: CASSPLGRQETQFF
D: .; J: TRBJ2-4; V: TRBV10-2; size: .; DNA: TGCGCCAGCAGTGCGGACGCCGCAGGGTCCAAAAACATTCAGTACTTC; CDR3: CASSADAAGSKNIQYF
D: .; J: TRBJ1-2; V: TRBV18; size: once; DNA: TGTGCCAGCTCACCACCGGAGGGGGACTATGGCTACACCTTC; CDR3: CASSPPEGDYGYTF
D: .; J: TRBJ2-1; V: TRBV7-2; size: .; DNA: TGTGCCAGCAGCGCCGTCGACAGCAACAATGAGCAGTTCTTC; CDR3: CASSAVDSNNEQFF
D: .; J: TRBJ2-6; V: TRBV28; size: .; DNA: TGTGCCAGCAGCAGGACTGGAATTGGGGCCAACGTCCTGACTTTC; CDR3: CASSRTGIGANVLTF
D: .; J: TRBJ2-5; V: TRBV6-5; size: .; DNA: TGTGCCAGCAGTTCGACACGTACGGCCCAGTACTTC; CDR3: CASSSTRTAQYF
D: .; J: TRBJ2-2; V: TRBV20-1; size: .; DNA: TGCAGTGCTAAAAAAGGACAGTTCACCACCGGGGAGCTGTTTTTT; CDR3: CSAKKGQFTTGELFF
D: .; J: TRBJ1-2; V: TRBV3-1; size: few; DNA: TGTGCCAGCAGCCTTCTGGGGGTAGCTAACTATGGCTACACCTTC; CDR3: CASSLLGVANYGYTF
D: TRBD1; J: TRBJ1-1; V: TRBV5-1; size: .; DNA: TGCGCCAGCAGTGCGACAGGGGGCACGTCTGAAGCTTTCTTT; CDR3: CASSATGGTSEAFF
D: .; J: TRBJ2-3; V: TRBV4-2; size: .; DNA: TGTGCCAGCAGCCAATTTGGTTCCGGGGTCGGGACAGATACGCAGTATTTT; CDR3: CASSQFGSGVGTDTQYF
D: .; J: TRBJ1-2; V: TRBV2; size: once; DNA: TGTGCCAGCAGTGAAGCCGGGGGGATCTATGACTACACCTTC; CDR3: CASSEAGGIYDYTF
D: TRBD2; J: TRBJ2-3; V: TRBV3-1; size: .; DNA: TGTGCCAGCAGCCGGACTAGCGGGGGGAACACAGATACGCAGTATTTT; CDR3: CASSRTSGGNTDTQYF